These T cell receptor beta chains were read from a single sample in a study of PD-1 blockade in mismatch repair-deficient tumors. Produced via immunoSEQ multiplex PCR; TCRdb's table is partial and in-frame only. This table has 85,000 to 130,000 clones, 82% appearing once. The source was peripheral blood, collected about 33 weeks after starting pembrolizumab. The receptors originated from an adult with mismatch repair-deficient cancer. The CDR3 runs from the conserved cysteine through the conserved F or W. A D gene is named only where the DNA matches it firmly. Expanded clones get a size class; other rows say once, few or many, or leave the size out.

j_gene | v_gene | d_gene | abundance | CDR3nt | CDR3aa
TRBJ1-4 | TRBV5-4 | NA | NA | TGTGCCAGCAGCTTTGTGGGACTGAGTGCAACTAATGAAAAACTGTTTTTT | CASSFVGLSATNEKLFF
TRBJ1-2 | TRBV29-1 | TRBD1 | NA | TGCAGCACCGGACAGGGGGCGAGGGGTGGCTACACCTTC | CSTGQGARGGYTF
TRBJ2-1 | TRBV6-5 | TRBD2 | NA | TGTGCCAGCAGTTACTCGAGGGCTAGCGGGAGCAATGAGCAGTTCTTC | CASSYSRASGSNEQFF
TRBJ1-1 | TRBV5-6 | NA | NA | TGTGCCAGCAGCCCTCTCGCAGGGGCGAACACTGAAGCTTTCTTT | CASSPLAGANTEAFF
TRBJ2-3 | TRBV7-2 | NA | NA | TGTGCCAGCAGCTCCGCCCACACAGATACGCAGTATTTT | CASSSAHTDTQYF
TRBJ2-2 | TRBV5-1 | NA | NA | TGCGCCAGCAGCTTGGAAGGACGGGCCTCGGCCGGGGAGCTGTTTTTT | CASSLEGRASAGELFF
TRBJ2-7 | TRBV19 | TRBD2 | NA | TGTGCCAGTAGTCTTGGACTAGGATCCTACGAGCAGTACTTC | CASSLGLGSYEQYF
TRBJ1-3 | TRBV2 | NA | NA | TGTGCCAGCAGGACCGGGCCTAACGGAAACACCATATATTTT | CASRTGPNGNTIYF
TRBJ1-2 | TRBV7-9 | TRBD1 | NA | TGTGCCAGCAGCTTAGCAGGACAGGGTTTGAGGGGCTACACCTTC | CASSLAGQGLRGYTF
TRBJ2-1 | TRBV11-3 | TRBD2 | NA | TGTGCCAGCAGCCCCCGACTGGCGGGAGGGTACAATGAGCAGTTCTTC | CASSPRLAGGYNEQFF
TRBJ2-1 | TRBV15 | NA | NA | TGTGCCACCAGTCGGGAGACTAGTGCTTACAATGAGCAGTTCTTC | CATSRETSAYNEQFF
TRBJ1-4 | TRBV30 | NA | NA | TGTGCCTGGAAGGGGGGAGGAGAAGAAAAACTGTTTTTT | CAWKGGGEEKLFF
TRBJ2-7 | TRBV6-5 | TRBD1 | NA | TGTGCCAGCAGTCTCGGGACAGCCTCTAGCGAGCAGTACTTC | CASSLGTASSEQYF
TRBJ2-3 | TRBV7-8 | NA | NA | TGTGCCAGCAGCTTAACCGGGCTAGAGGTAGCGGCCCGGTTGAATACGCAGTATTTT | CASSLTGLEVAARLNTQYF
TRBJ2-3 | TRBV19 | TRBD2 | once | TGTGCCAGTAGTGCTAGCGGGAGCGGGAGAGATACGCAGTATTTT | CASSASGSGRDTQYF
TRBJ2-1 | TRBV27 | NA | NA | TGTGCCAGCAGTACTACCGACCCCCGCAATGAGCAGTTCTTC | CASSTTDPRNEQFF
TRBJ1-1 | TRBV5-1 | NA | NA | TGCGCCAGCAGCGTAGGCGACAGAATGGACACTGAAGCTTTCTTT | CASSVGDRMDTEAFF
TRBJ1-2 | TRBV27 | NA | NA | TGTGCCAGCAGTTTAAGTTGGTTGGTGTCCGCCCGGGGATCCGGCTACACCTTC | CASSLSWLVSARGSGYTF
TRBJ2-7 | TRBV19 | TRBD2 | NA | TGTGCCAGTAGACGACTAGCGGGAGTGAACGAGCAGTACTTC | CASRRLAGVNEQYF
TRBJ2-2 | TRBV5-1 | NA | NA | TGCGCCAGCAGCTCCGAGGGGGGAAGGACCGGGGAGCTGTTTTTT | CASSSEGGRTGELFF
TRBJ2-5 | TRBV14 | NA | few | TGTGCCAGCAGCCTCTTAATGGGAGAGACCCAGTACTTC | CASSLLMGETQYF
TRBJ2-7 | TRBV5-1 | NA | NA | TGCGCCAGCAGCTTGGGATTGGGGCGCGACGAGCAGTACTTC | CASSLGLGRDEQYF
TRBJ2-1 | TRBV15 | TRBD2 | NA | TGTGCCACCACTGGAGGGAGGGGCAATGAGCAGTTCTTC | CATTGGRGNEQFF
TRBJ1-1 | TRBV30 | NA | NA | TGTGCCTGGCGGGGGGGGCTGGACACTGAAGCTTTCTTT | CAWRGGLDTEAFF
TRBJ2-1 | TRBV7-3 | NA | NA | TGTGCCAGCAGCTTAGGGGCGGGCAATGAGCAGTTCTTC | CASSLGAGNEQFF
TRBJ1-3 | TRBV5-5 | NA | once | TGTGCCAGCAGCACTGGGGGGGAGCACACCATATATTTT | CASSTGGEHTIYF
TRBJ2-3 | TRBV11-2 | TRBD2 | NA | TGTGCCAGCAGCCGTTCGGGACTAGCGCTCACAGATACGCAGTATTTT | CASSRSGLALTDTQYF
TRBJ2-7 | TRBV11-3 | TRBD2 | NA | TGTGCCAGCAGCTCCCTACGGACTAGCGGATACTCTTACTCCTACGAGCAGTACTTC | CASSSLRTSGYSYSYEQYF
TRBJ1-5 | TRBV7-8 | NA | NA | TGTGCCAGCAGCTTAGGCCCAACTTCCAATCAGCCCCAGCATTTT | CASSLGPTSNQPQHF
TRBJ2-7 | TRBV5-6 | NA | NA | TGTGCCAGCAGCTTCGAACAGGGCCCCTACGAGCAGTACTTC | CASSFEQGPYEQYF
TRBJ2-7 | TRBV5-6 | NA | NA | TGTGCCAGCAGCTATACTACAGTGTCCTACGAGCAGTACTTC | CASSYTTVSYEQYF
TRBJ2-7 | TRBV5-1 | TRBD2 | few | TGCGCCAGCAGCTCTATAGCGGGAGTGAACTACGAGCAGTACTTC | CASSSIAGVNYEQYF
TRBJ1-3 | TRBV5-1 | NA | NA | TGCGCCAGCAGGGCCGGGTCCTCTGGAAACACCATATATTTT | CASRAGSSGNTIYF
TRBJ2-3 | TRBV7-9 | NA | NA | TGTGCCAGCAGCTTTAATCTAGGGGACAGCACAGATACGCAGTATTTT | CASSFNLGDSTDTQYF
TRBJ1-5 | TRBV7-8 | NA | NA | TGTGCCAGCAGCTTAGTTCGTGGGGGTTACAATCAGCCCCAGCATTTT | CASSLVRGGYNQPQHF
TRBJ1-1 | TRBV7-2 | NA | NA | TGTGCCAGCAGCTTAGGTATGAACACTGAAGCTTTCTTT | CASSLGMNTEAFF
TRBJ2-3 | TRBV5-8 | NA | NA | TGTGCCAGCAGCCCCAGGGGTTGGGTCTCAGATACGCAGTATTTT | CASSPRGWVSDTQYF
TRBJ1-5 | TRBV6-5 | NA | NA | TGTGCCAGCAGTTACTCTGGACAGTGGGGTCAGCCCCAGCATTTT | CASSYSGQWGQPQHF
TRBJ2-2 | TRBV29-1 | NA | NA | TGCAGCGTTGGTCTAGGGGGAGTCGGGGAGCTGTTTTTT | CSVGLGGVGELFF
TRBJ2-2 | TRBV19 | NA | NA | TGTGCCAGTAAATCCAGGGGGGACACCGGGGAGCTGTTTTTT | CASKSRGDTGELFF
TRBJ2-7 | TRBV5-1 | TRBD1 | NA | TGCGCCAGCAGCGGGACAGGGTCCTACGAGCAGTACTTC | CASSGTGSYEQYF
TRBJ1-5 | TRBV15 | TRBD1 | NA | TGTGCCACGAAGGGACAGCTAAATCAGCCCCAGCATTTT | CATKGQLNQPQHF
TRBJ2-5 | TRBV29-1 | TRBD2 | NA | TGCAGCGTTGCTCCGAGCGGGAACGTCCAAGAGACCCAGTACTTC | CSVAPSGNVQETQYF
TRBJ2-1 | TRBV4-1 | NA | NA | TGCGCCAGCAGCCAAGATCTAGGGTCCTATGAGCAGTTCTTC | CASSQDLGSYEQFF
TRBJ2-7 | TRBV11-2 | NA | NA | TGTGCCAGCAGCACCTACCGGGACCCGAGCTCCTACGAGCAGTACTTC | CASSTYRDPSSYEQYF
TRBJ1-4 | TRBV19 | NA | NA | TGTGCCAGTAGACTTAATTACGGCGCAACTAATGAAAAACTGTTTTTT | CASRLNYGATNEKLFF
TRBJ1-5 | TRBV7-9 | NA | NA | TGTGCCAGCAGTTACCAGAATCAGCCCCAGCATTTT | CASSYQNQPQHF
TRBJ2-7 | TRBV5-5 | TRBD2 | NA | TGTGCCAGCAGCTTGAGCCTAGCGGGCTCCTACGAGCAGTACTTC | CASSLSLAGSYEQYF
TRBJ1-4 | TRBV6-6 | NA | few | TGTGCCAGCAGAGAGAGGAAACTGTTTTTT | CASRERKLFF
TRBJ2-7 | TRBV15 | NA | NA | TGTGCCACCAGCAGAGATTTGCTGCAGTACGAGCAGTACTTC | CATSRDLLQYEQYF
TRBJ2-7 | TRBV27 | TRBD1 | NA | TGTGCCAGCAGTCTCCGGGCAGGGGGCTTTTACGAGCAGTACTTC | CASSLRAGGFYEQYF
TRBJ2-7 | TRBV7-9 | TRBD2 | NA | TGTGCCAGCAGCCTAGCGGGAGAAGAGCAGTACTTC | CASSLAGEEQYF
TRBJ2-2 | TRBV10-3 | TRBD2 | NA | TGTGCCATCAGCCCCACTAGCGGGAGAGGCACCGGGGAGCTGTTTTTT | CAISPTSGRGTGELFF
TRBJ2-5 | TRBV9 | NA | NA | TGTGCCAGCAGCCAAACCCCGGGACCACAAGAGACCCAGTACTTC | CASSQTPGPQETQYF
TRBJ2-7 | TRBV30 | NA | few | TGTGCCTGGAGTGGGTCGGGCCTCACGTCCTACGAGCAGTACTTC | CAWSGSGLTSYEQYF